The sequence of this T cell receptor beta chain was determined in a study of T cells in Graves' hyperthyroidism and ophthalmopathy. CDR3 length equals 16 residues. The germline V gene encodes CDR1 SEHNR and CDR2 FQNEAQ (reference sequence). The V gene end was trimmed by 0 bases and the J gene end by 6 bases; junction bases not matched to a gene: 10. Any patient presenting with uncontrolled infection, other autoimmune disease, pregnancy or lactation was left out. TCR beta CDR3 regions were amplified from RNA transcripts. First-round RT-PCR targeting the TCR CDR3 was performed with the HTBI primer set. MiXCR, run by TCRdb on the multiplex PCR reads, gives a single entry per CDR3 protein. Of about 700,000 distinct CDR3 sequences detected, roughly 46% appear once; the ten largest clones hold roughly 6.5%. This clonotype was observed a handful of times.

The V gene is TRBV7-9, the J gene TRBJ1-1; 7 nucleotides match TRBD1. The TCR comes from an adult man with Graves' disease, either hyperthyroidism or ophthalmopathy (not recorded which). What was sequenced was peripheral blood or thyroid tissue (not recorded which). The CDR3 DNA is TGTGCCAGCAGCTTAGCGGGGACAGTGAGAGGCGCTGAAGCTTTCTTT. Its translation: CASSLAGTVRGAEAFF. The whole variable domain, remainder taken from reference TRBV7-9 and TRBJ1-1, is DTGVSQNPRHKITKRGQNVTFRCDPISEHNRLYWYRQTLGQGPEFLTYFQNEAQLEKSRLLSDRFSAERPKGSFSTLEIQRTEQGDSAMYLCASSLAGTVRGAEAFFGQGTRLTVV.